These T cell receptor beta chains were read from a single sample in a study of T cells after yellow fever vaccination. One entry per CDR3 protein results from TCRdb running MiXCR on the 5' RACE reads. This table has about 230,000 distinct CDR3 sequences, 6% to 8% appearing once. Sequencing was performed on CD4+ T cells sorted from PBMCs, taken on the day of the yellow fever booster vaccination. The receptors stem from a man aged 25 to 40 who received the YFV17D yellow fever vaccine. The CDR3 runs from the conserved cysteine through the conserved F or W. D genes are given only for firm matches. Not all rows give a size; the values are once, few, many and, for expanded clones, a class.

v_call	j_call	d_call	clone_size	cdr3_aa	cdr3_nt
TRBV4-3	TRBJ1-2	NA	many	CASSRYTDANGYTF	TGCGCCAGCAGCCGCTATACTGACGCCAATGGCTACACCTTC
TRBV5-4	TRBJ1-2	NA	few	CASTYGAGTINYGYTF	TGTGCCAGCACCTACGGGGCAGGGACAATTAACTATGGCTACACCTTC
TRBV27	TRBJ2-3	NA	many	CASSSLDYWTDTQYF	TGTGCCAGCAGTTCGCTGGACTACTGGACAGATACGCAGTATTTT
TRBV5-8	TRBJ1-5	NA	NA	CASSLGSGGKPQHF	TGTGCCAGCAGCTTGGGCTCAGGCGGGAAGCCCCAGCATTTT
TRBV29-1	TRBJ2-1	TRBD1	many	CSGGQGQNYNEQFF	TGCAGCGGCGGACAGGGGCAAAACTACAATGAGCAGTTCTTC
TRBV12-3/TRBV12-4	TRBJ2-1	TRBD2	NA	CASRATSGLDEQFF	TGTGCCAGCAGAGCGACTAGCGGGTTGGATGAGCAGTTCTTC
TRBV16	TRBJ2-7	TRBD1	many	CASSRSRQGEEQYF	TGTGCCAGCAGCCGCTCAAGACAGGGGGAAGAGCAGTACTTC
TRBV5-5	TRBJ2-3	TRBD2	many	CASSLLAGSRDTQYF	TGTGCCAGCAGCTTGCTAGCGGGATCGCGGGATACGCAGTATTTT
TRBV20-1	TRBJ2-3	TRBD2	few	CSASKGGSTDTQYF	TGCAGTGCTAGTAAGGGCGGGAGTACAGATACGCAGTATTTT
TRBV7-2	TRBJ2-1	NA	NA	CASSLARSSYNEQFF	TGTGCCAGCAGCTTAGCCCGGAGCTCCTACAATGAGCAGTTCTTC
TRBV7-7	TRBJ2-1	TRBD2	many	CASSLEGGSSYNEQFF	TGTGCCAGCAGCTTAGAAGGCGGGAGCTCCTACAATGAGCAGTTCTTC
TRBV7-9	TRBJ2-5	NA	NA	CASSSQEGTQYF	TGTGCCAGCAGCTCCCAGGAAGGGACCCAGTACTTC
TRBV12-3/TRBV12-4	TRBJ2-3	TRBD2	NA	CASSLRIAGRTDTQYF	TGTGCCAGCAGTTTAAGGATAGCGGGTCGCACAGATACGCAGTATTTT
TRBV3-1	TRBJ2-4	NA	few	CACSQDFWTSKLAKNIQYF	TGTGCCTGCAGCCAAGATTTTTGGACATCCAAACTAGCCAAAAACATTCAGTACTTC
TRBV7-2	TRBJ1-5	NA	many	CASSFGNTNQPQHF	TGTGCCAGCAGCTTCGGGAATACCAATCAGCCCCAGCATTTT
TRBV5-1	TRBJ1-6	TRBD1	few	CASSFTQGTGSNSPLHF	TGCGCCAGCAGCTTCACCCAGGGGACAGGGAGTAATTCACCCCTCCACTTT
TRBV11-2	TRBJ2-1	NA	NA	CASSFRTGYNEQFF	TGTGCCAGCAGCTTCCGGACTGGCTACAATGAGCAGTTCTTC
TRBV11-1	TRBJ1-1	NA	few	CASSLFLVRMDVDTEAFF	TGTGCCAGCAGCTTGTTCCTTGTAAGGATGGACGTCGACACTGAAGCTTTCTTT
TRBV12-3/TRBV12-4	TRBJ1-5	NA	NA	CASSPRGHRNQPQHF	TGTGCCAGCAGTCCCCGGGGACACCGAAATCAGCCCCAGCATTTT
TRBV10-3	TRBJ2-3	NA	many	CAISPQGGEDTQYF	TGTGCCATCAGCCCTCAGGGAGGAGAAGATACGCAGTATTTT
TRBV5-1	TRBJ2-5	TRBD2	many	CASSPPGLAGGETQYF	TGCGCCAGCAGCCCCCCGGGACTAGCGGGAGGAGAGACCCAGTACTTC
TRBV29-1	TRBJ2-5	NA	few	CSVLGRQETQYF	TGCAGCGTTCTGGGGCGGCAAGAGACCCAGTACTTC
TRBV7-2	TRBJ2-7	TRBD1	many	CASAGTADEQYF	TGTGCCAGCGCCGGGACAGCCGACGAGCAGTACTTC
TRBV20-1	TRBJ2-1	NA	few	CSATLALGYNEQFF	TGCAGTGCTACGTTAGCGTTGGGGTACAATGAGCAGTTCTTC
TRBV7-8	TRBJ2-5	TRBD2	many	CASSLVLAGLWETQYF	TGTGCCAGCAGCTTAGTCCTAGCGGGATTATGGGAGACCCAGTACTTC
TRBV5-1	TRBJ2-7	TRBD2	few	CASSLEIAGAYEQYF	TGCGCCAGCAGCTTGGAGATAGCGGGAGCCTACGAGCAGTACTTC
TRBV20-1	TRBJ2-1	NA	NA	CSAREGGNEQFF	TGCAGTGCTAGGGAGGGGGGAAATGAGCAGTTCTTC
TRBV5-1	TRBJ2-5	NA	few	CASKPLFQETQYF	TGCGCCAGCAAACCCCTTTTCCAAGAGACCCAGTACTTC
TRBV20-1	TRBJ1-2	NA	few	CSAGDSAF	TGCAGTGCGGGGGATTCCGCCTTC
TRBV6-5	TRBJ2-7	TRBD2	NA	CASSSLAGVVGEQYF	TGTGCCAGCAGTTCTCTGGCGGGAGTGGTAGGCGAGCAGTACTTC
TRBV5-6	TRBJ2-5	NA	many	CASSDKNFGETQYF	TGTGCCAGCAGCGATAAGAACTTCGGCGAGACCCAGTACTTC
TRBV7-2	TRBJ2-6	NA	few	CASSLVASGSGANVLTF	TGTGCCAGCAGCTTAGTTGCTTCGGGTTCTGGGGCCAACGTCCTGACTTTC
TRBV20-1	TRBJ1-3	TRBD1	few	CSASRGISGNTIYF	TGCAGTGCTAGCAGGGGGATCTCTGGAAACACCATATATTTT
TRBV7-9	TRBJ1-5	TRBD1	NA	CASSYGTDQPQHF	TGTGCCAGCAGCTATGGGACAGATCAGCCCCAGCATTTT
TRBV7-3	TRBJ2-1	NA	NA	CASSSKGDGGPSNEQFF	TGTGCCAGCAGCTCTAAAGGTGATGGCGGCCCTTCAAATGAGCAGTTCTTC
TRBV14	TRBJ2-1	NA	few	CASSQALGQRQFF	TGTGCCAGCAGCCAAGCTTTAGGACAGAGGCAGTTCTTC
TRBV4-2	TRBJ2-7	NA	many	CASRGNYEQYF	TGTGCCAGCAGGGGGAACTACGAGCAGTACTTC
TRBV5-1	TRBJ2-1	NA	few	CASSFSRGEQFF	TGCGCCAGCAGCTTTTCCCGGGGGGAGCAGTTCTTC
TRBV6-2/TRBV6-3	TRBJ2-2	TRBD2	many	CASLRESGTGELFF	TGTGCCAGCCTGCGGGAGTCTGGCACCGGGGAGCTGTTTTTT
TRBV10-3	TRBJ2-1	NA	many	CAISERLAGYNEQFF	TGTGCCATCAGTGAGAGACTGGCGGGATACAATGAGCAGTTCTTC
TRBV20-1	TRBJ1-6	NA	few	CSASGSWNSPLHF	TGCAGTGCTAGTGGCTCGTGGAATTCACCCCTCCACTTT
TRBV20-1	TRBJ1-5	TRBD1	NA	CSARSGQGLNNQPQHF	TGCAGTGCTCGTAGTGGACAGGGACTGAACAATCAGCCCCAGCATTTT
TRBV28	TRBJ1-6	TRBD1	few	CATVLQGTSPLHF	TGTGCCACAGTCTTACAGGGGACATCACCCCTCCACTTT
TRBV14	TRBJ1-2	NA	many	CASSQDTRPDSRRGYTF	TGTGCCAGCAGCCAGGATACCAGACCCGACAGCCGACGGGGCTACACCTTC
TRBV20-1	TRBJ2-3	NA	NA	CSARPTEGTDTQYF	TGCAGTGCTAGACCCACCGAGGGCACAGATACGCAGTATTTT
TRBV12-3/TRBV12-4	TRBJ1-2	NA	NA	CASSTGGGGYYGYTF	TGTGCCAGCAGTACCGGGGGCGGCGGGTACTATGGCTACACCTTC
TRBV9	TRBJ2-3	NA	few	CASSVATGDTQYF	TGTGCCAGCAGCGTAGCAACCGGAGATACGCAGTATTTT
TRBV9	TRBJ2-3	NA	few	CASSVGPDTQYF	TGTGCCAGCAGCGTAGGTCCAGATACGCAGTATTTT
TRBV6-2/TRBV6-3	TRBJ2-1	TRBD2	many	CASSYSTLAGDEQFF	TGTGCCAGCAGTTACTCGACTCTAGCGGGCGATGAGCAGTTCTTC
TRBV9	TRBJ2-7	TRBD2	many	CASSARGLAGNEQYF	TGTGCCAGCAGCGCCCGAGGACTAGCGGGAAACGAGCAGTACTTC
TRBV7-2	TRBJ2-7	NA	few	CASSLAANYEQYF	TGTGCCAGCAGCTTAGCGGCTAACTACGAGCAGTACTTC
TRBV7-6	TRBJ2-1	NA	many	CASSSRQANLHNEQFF	TGTGCCAGCAGCTCACGACAGGCGAACCTCCATAATGAGCAGTTCTTC
TRBV4-3	TRBJ2-3	NA	many	CASSQDPGERDTQYF	TGCGCCAGCAGCCAAGACCCCGGCGAGAGGGATACGCAGTATTTT